A single sample is the source of the 23 T cell receptor beta chains below, sequenced in a study of CD8 T cells in Susac syndrome. The RNA, about 0.5 to 1 ug, was put through reverse transcription using random hexamers. TCRdb processed the immunoSEQ multiplex PCR reads anew with MiXCR; each CDR3 protein has one entry. The profile shows roughly 200,000 distinct CDR3 sequences, about 91% of them singletons. Sequenced material: CD4+ T cells from PBMCs. The receptors were gathered from a human donor with Susac syndrome.

This chain connects TRBV19 to TRBJ2-6; maybe TRBD1 (5 bases). The CDR3 is made up of 15 amino acids. V gave up 4 bases and J gave up 2 bases, with 9 bases separating them. Germline-derived CDR1 and CDR2 are LNHDA and SQIVND (reference sequence). The CDR3 loop is CASSTQGTGANVLTF. CDR3 nucleotides: TGTGCCAGTAGTACGCAGGGTACTGGGGCCAACGTCCTGACTTTC.

V is TRBV5-4 and J is TRBJ2-2; D call uncertain. V was clipped by 2 bases and J by 0 bases, with 5 bases between them. This CDR3 region has 14 residues. Per germline, CDR1 SGHNT and CDR2 YYREEE (reference sequence). The CDR3 region has the DNA TGTGCCAGCAGCTTTCAGACGAACACCGGGGAGCTGTTTTTT. This translates into CASSFQTNTGELFF.

Here the CDR3 DNA reads TGCAGTGCTAGAGTAACCGCTGATCAGCCCCAGCATTTT. Amino acids: CSARVTADQPQHF. The V gene is TRBV20-1, the J gene TRBJ1-5; no clear D gene. The CDR3 has 13 amino acids. Germline lookup yields CDR1 DFQATT and CDR2 SNEGSKA (reference sequence). Trimming shortened V by 1 base and J by 5 bases, and 9 bases separated the two germline ends.

The J gene is TRBJ1-5, the V gene TRBV6-1; D is uncertain. CDR3 length equals 14 residues. V lost 6 bases and J lost 2, with 11 bases in between. The germline gives CDR1 MNHNS, CDR2 SASEGT. CDR3 in DNA: TGTGCCAGCAGACAGTCGTACGGCAATCAGCCCCAGCATTTT. Encoded protein: CASRQSYGNQPQHF.

The CDR3 nucleotides read TGTGCCAGCAGCGTATCATGGGCTAGCGGGAGGGCCGCAGATACGCAGTATTTT. It codes for CASSVSWASGRAADTQYF. The chain employs TRBV9 and TRBJ2-3, with 12 bases aligning to TRBD2. Unmatched junction bases numbered 10, after V lost 1 base and J lost 4 bases. This CDR3 is 18 amino acids long. Looked up from germline, CDR1 is SGDLS and CDR2 is YYNGEE.

The V call is TRBV7-6, the J call TRBJ1-5; a weak D match, TRBD1 (6 bases). Per the germline V gene, CDR1 is SGHVS and CDR2 is FNYEAQ. The V end lost 1 base, the J end lost 4 bases, and 20 bases lay between the germline ends. The CDR3 runs to 18 residues. CDR3 DNA sequence: TGTGCCAGCAGCTTAGTCTATCGGGGGCGCGGAGGAAATCAGCCCCAGCATTTT. This codes for CASSLVYRGRGGNQPQHF.

This chain connects TRBV20-1 to TRBJ2-5; weak D call: TRBD2 (6 bases). Germline V gene data show CDR1 as DFQATT and CDR2 as SNEGSKA (reference sequence). V gave up 8 bases and J gave up 5 bases, with 21 bases separating them. CDR3 size: 14 residues. The CDR3, as DNA: TGCAGTTGTACAGGTCTAGCGCCAGGGGAGACCCAGTACTTC. Amino acids: CSCTGLAPGETQYF.

The chain joins TRBV28 to TRBJ2-3; D ambiguous. This CDR3 is built from 15 residues. CDR1 and CDR2 (germline): MDHEN, SYDVKM. V shed 3 bases and J shed 0 bases, with 10 bases lying between them. The CDR3: CASSFPDGSTDTQYF. CDR3 in DNA: TGTGCCAGCAGTTTCCCTGATGGAAGCACAGATACGCAGTATTTT.

This clonotype came up a few times. The J gene is TRBJ2-5, the V gene TRBV12-3 or TRBV12-4; the D gene is possibly TRBD2 (5 bases). The germline V and J ends were trimmed by 6 bases and 4 bases, with 9 bases remaining between them. The CDR3 runs 12 residues. Here the CDR3 reads CASSRGSETQYF. The CDR3 nucleotides read TGTGCCAGCAGCCGGGGTTCAGAGACCCAGTACTTC.

The chain combines TRBV30 with TRBJ1-5, with 9 bases aligning to TRBD1. V was clipped by 2 bases and J by 0 bases; unmatched bases: 14. The CDR3 totals 19 residues. The germline V gene encodes CDR1 GTSNPN and CDR2 SVGIG (reference sequence). The CDR3 protein is CAWSSTVGQGTYSNQPQHF. The CDR3 DNA reads as TGTGCCTGGAGTTCAACAGTTGGACAGGGGACCTATAGCAATCAGCCCCAGCATTTT.

This CDR3 is CASSMGQDGSYNEQFF. In DNA, the CDR3 is TGTGCCAGTAGTATGGGGCAGGACGGCTCCTACAATGAGCAGTTCTTC. The chain joins TRBV19 to TRBJ2-1, with D maybe TRBD1 (5 bases). Per germline, CDR1 LNHDA and CDR2 SQIVND (reference sequence). The CDR3 length is 16 residues. Trimming left V 3 bases short and J 0 bases short, with 12 bases between. Together with reference TRBV19 and TRBJ2-1, the CDR3 gives the full variable domain: DGGITQSPKYLFRKEGQNVTLSCEQNLNHDAMYWYRQDPGQGLRLIYYSQIVNDFQKGDIAEGYSVSREKKESFPLTVTSAQKNPTAFYLCASSMGQDGSYNEQFFGPGTRLTVL.

The V and J genes are TRBV6-2 or TRBV6-3 and TRBJ2-7, with D perhaps matching TRBD2 (5 bases). The CDR3 sequence is 16 residues long. V lost 2 bases to trimming and J lost 4 bases, with 18 bases between them. The V gene's germline CDR1 is MNHEY and CDR2 SVGEGT. The CDR3: CASSYSTGFNFYEQYF. CDR3 coding DNA: TGTGCCAGCAGTTACAGCACGGGGTTTAATTTTTACGAGCAGTACTTC.

The rearrangement joins TRBV28 to TRBJ1-1, with D possibly matching TRBD1 (6 bases). The length of the CDR3 is 15 residues. Germline V gene data show CDR1 as MDHEN and CDR2 as SYDVKM. V was pared by 5 bases and J by 2 bases, with 15 bases between. For the CDR3, the DNA is TGTGCCAGCAGTCGGGGGCAGGGTTATAACACTGAAGCTTTCTTT. It yields the protein CASSRGQGYNTEAFF. The variable domain in full, completed from reference TRBV28 and TRBJ1-1, reads DVKVTQSSRYLVKRTGEKVFLECVQDMDHENMFWYRQDPGLGLRLIYFSYDVKMKEKGDIPEGYSVSREKKERFSLILESASTNQTSMYLCASSRGQGYNTEAFFGQGTRLTVV.

The gene calls are TRBV6-5 and TRBJ2-5, with D perhaps assigned TRBD1 or TRBD2 (7 bases each). Germline lookup yields CDR1 MNHEY and CDR2 SVGAGI. This CDR3 spans 15 amino acids. With 6 bases removed from V and 12 bases from J, the gap between germline ends came to 26 bases. The chain's CDR3 is CASRGTAGSTQREYF. In DNA, the CDR3 is TGTGCCAGCAGGGGGACAGCGGGGTCGACTCAGCGGGAGTACTTC.

The chain uses TRBV24-1 and TRBJ2-2, with D perhaps assigned TRBD1 or TRBD2 (5 bases each). Germline V gene data show CDR1 as KGHDR and CDR2 as SFDVKD. The CDR3 runs to 18 residues. The V gene lost 0 bases and the J gene lost 3 bases, with 16 bases spanning the gap. CDR3 region: CATSDLNAQGGYTGELFF. CDR3 nucleotides: TGTGCCACCAGTGATTTGAACGCCCAGGGCGGGTACACCGGGGAGCTGTTTTTT.

The chain couples TRBV5-1 to TRBJ1-4; TRBD1 agrees at 9 bases. V lost 4 bases, J lost 4 bases, and 5 bases stayed unmatched. This CDR3 is built from 15 residues. Germline lookup yields CDR1 SGHRS and CDR2 YFSETQ. The CDR3 loop reads CASSPGDRDNEKLFF. The CDR3, as DNA: TGCGCCAGCAGCCCCGGGGACAGGGATAATGAAAAACTGTTTTTT. The variable domain in full, completed from reference TRBV5-1 and TRBJ1-4, reads KAGVTQTPRYLIKTRGQQVTLSCSPISGHRSVSWYQQTPGQGLQFLFEYFSETQRNKGNFPGRFSGRQFSNSRSEMNVSTLELGDSALYLCASSPGDRDNEKLFFGSGTQLSVL.

This chain links TRBV5-1 with TRBJ2-3, with 8 bases that match TRBD1. Looked up from germline, CDR1 is SGHRS and CDR2 is YFSETQ. The CDR3 sequence is 14 residues long. V dropped 0 bases and J dropped 6; count of bases not matched to a gene: 3. The CDR3 DNA sequence: TGCGCCAGCAGCTTGGGACAGGGGATTGATACGCAGTATTTT. Protein sequence: CASSLGQGIDTQYF.

The CDR3 loop is CASSLRQGVGTEAFF. The CDR3 region has the DNA TGTGCCAGCAGCTTACGTCAGGGGGTAGGCACTGAAGCTTTCTTT. The chain uses TRBV7-9 and TRBJ1-1, with TRBD1 identical over 7 bases. Looked up from germline, CDR1 is SEHNR and CDR2 is FQNEAQ (reference sequence). CDR3 length equals 15 residues. With 2 bases clipped from V and 4 bases from J, the junction kept 7 bases outside the gene matches.

The chain has TRBV19 and TRBJ2-7, with 8 bases fitting TRBD1. This CDR3 region has 16 residues. The ends lost 4 bases at V and 3 bases at J; junction bases unmatched: 11. CDR1 and CDR2 from the germline V gene are LNHDA and SQIVND (reference sequence). The CDR3 reads CASSKGTGKNYYEQYF. DNA of the CDR3: TGTGCCAGTAGTAAAGGGACAGGCAAAAACTACTACGAGCAGTACTTC.

The count of this clonotype is one. The genes are TRBV15 and TRBJ2-7; no clear D gene. V was clipped by 0 bases and J by 1 base, with 10 bases between them. Germline CDR1 and CDR2: LNHNV and YYDKDF (reference sequence). CDR3 length equals 15 residues. CDR3 sequence: CATSRDLAQSYEQYF. The CDR3 DNA sequence: TGTGCCACCAGCAGAGATCTCGCACAATCCTACGAGCAGTACTTC. The full variable domain, rest sourced from reference TRBV15 and TRBJ2-7, is DAMVIQNPRYQVTQFGKPVTLSCSQTLNHNVMYWYQQKSSQAPKLLFHYYDKDFNNEADTPDNFQSRRPNTSFCFLDIRSPGLGDTAMYLCATSRDLAQSYEQYFGPGTRLTVT.

The rearrangement links TRBV3-1 to TRBJ2-7, with D perhaps TRBD1 (5 bases). Looked up from germline, CDR1 is LGHDT and CDR2 is YNNKEL (reference sequence). V lost 8 bases and J 3 bases, leaving 11 bases between the germline ends. There are 12 residues in the CDR3. Written as DNA, the CDR3 is TGTGCCAGCGCCACAGGTGGCTACGAGCAGTACTTC. It translates to CASATGGYEQYF.

The rearrangement joins TRBV2 to TRBJ1-1; D unclear. CDR3 size: 13 residues. Germline CDR1 SNHLY, CDR2 FYNNEI. The V gene lost 3 bases and the J gene lost 1 base, with 6 bases spanning the gap. This chain's CDR3 is CASSETENTEAFF. Here the CDR3 DNA reads TGTGCCAGCAGTGAGACGGAGAACACTGAAGCTTTCTTT.

The rearrangement links TRBV11-3 to TRBJ2-3; TRBD2 is a possible D gene (5 bases). V lost 3 bases to trimming and J lost 3 bases, with 10 bases between them. Germline CDR1 SGHNT, CDR2 YENEEA. This CDR3 has 14 amino acids. CDR3 sequence reads: CASSFDEGTDTQYF. CDR3 DNA sequence: TGTGCCAGCAGCTTTGACGAGGGTACAGATACGCAGTATTTT.